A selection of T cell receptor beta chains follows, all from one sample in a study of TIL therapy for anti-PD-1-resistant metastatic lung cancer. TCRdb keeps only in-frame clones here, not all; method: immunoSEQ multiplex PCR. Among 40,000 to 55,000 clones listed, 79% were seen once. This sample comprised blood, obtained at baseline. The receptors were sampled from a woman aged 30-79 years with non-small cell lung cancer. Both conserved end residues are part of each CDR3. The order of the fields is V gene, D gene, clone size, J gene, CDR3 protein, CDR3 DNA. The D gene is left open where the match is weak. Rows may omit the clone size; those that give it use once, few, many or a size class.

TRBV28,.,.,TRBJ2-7,CASSPGAYEQYF,TGTGCCAGCAGTCCGGGGGCCTACGAGCAGTACTTC
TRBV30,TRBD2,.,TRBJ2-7,CAWTPTGLSSGGESYEQYF,TGTGCCTGGACCCCGACAGGGCTCTCTAGCGGGGGTGAGTCCTACGAGCAGTACTTC
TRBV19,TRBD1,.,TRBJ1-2,CASSIAAQGFYGYTF,TGTGCCAGTAGTATAGCGGCACAGGGGTTCTATGGCTACACCTTC
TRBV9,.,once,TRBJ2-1,CASGAGTYYNEQFF,TGTGCCAGCGGTGCCGGGACATACTACAATGAGCAGTTCTTC
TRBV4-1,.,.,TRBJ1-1,CASSQDMITRGAFF,TGCGCCAGCAGCCAAGATATGATCACCAGGGGAGCTTTCTTT
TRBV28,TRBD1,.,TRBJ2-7,CASRPGQGLYEQYF,TGTGCCAGCAGACCGGGACAGGGACTCTACGAGCAGTACTTC
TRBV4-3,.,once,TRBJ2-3,CASSQGLGDTQYF,TGCGCCAGCAGCCAAGGTCTAGGAGATACGCAGTATTTT
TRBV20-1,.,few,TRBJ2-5,CSAEGTSQYF,TGCAGTGCGGAAGGGACCTCCCAGTACTTC
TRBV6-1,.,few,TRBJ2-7,CASSEGEIYEQYF,TGTGCCAGCAGTGAAGGGGAGATCTACGAGCAGTACTTC
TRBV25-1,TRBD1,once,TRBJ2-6,CASSATWTGAGANVLTF,TGTGCCAGCAGTGCTACATGGACAGGGGCTGGGGCCAACGTCCTGACTTTC
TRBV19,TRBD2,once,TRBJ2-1,CASSPIYLAGVPDEQFF,TGTGCCAGTAGTCCTATCTATCTAGCGGGGGTACCCGATGAGCAGTTCTTC
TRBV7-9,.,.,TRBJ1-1,CASSLRNLAGAFF,TGTGCCAGCAGCTTAAGAAACCTCGCCGGAGCTTTCTTT
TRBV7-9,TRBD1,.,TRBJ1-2,CASSSRTGGIYGYTF,TGTGCCAGCAGCTCCAGGACAGGCGGAATCTATGGCTACACCTTC
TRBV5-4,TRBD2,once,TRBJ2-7,CASSLAGTSGRGAYEQYF,TGTGCCAGCAGCTTGGCCGGGACTAGCGGGAGGGGGGCCTACGAGCAGTACTTC
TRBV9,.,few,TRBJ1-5,CASSETPVAAQHF,TGTGCCAGCAGCGAGACCCCCGTCGCGGCCCAGCATTTT
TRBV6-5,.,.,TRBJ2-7,CASIRTGTYEQYF,TGTGCCAGCATTAGAACAGGTACCTACGAGCAGTACTTC
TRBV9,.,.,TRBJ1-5,CASSVGPGPSNQPQHF,TGTGCCAGCAGCGTAGGGCCGGGACCGAGCAATCAGCCCCAGCATTTT
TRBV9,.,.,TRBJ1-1,CASSSPVGTKTEAFF,TGTGCCAGCAGCTCTCCAGTGGGCACGAAGACTGAAGCTTTCTTT
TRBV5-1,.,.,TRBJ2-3,CASSLDGLDVATQYF,TGCGCCAGCAGCTTGGATGGGCTAGATGTGGCTACGCAGTATTTT
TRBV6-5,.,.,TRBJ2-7,CASKGVYEQYF,TGTGCCAGCAAGGGAGTATACGAGCAGTACTTC